A single sample gave rise to the 15 T cell receptor beta chains below, sequenced in a study of blood T cell repertoires in COVID-19. Some clones are missing from TCRdb's copy, which holds only in-frame ones; the method was immunoSEQ multiplex PCR. Seen here are approximately 190,000 clones, about 93% observed once, and the top ten hold 0.53%. Sequenced input: peripheral blood. These receptors all stem from a man aged 50 to 60 with acute or convalescent COVID-19.

The V call is TRBV28, the J call TRBJ1-1; perhaps TRBD1 as D (6 bases). Germline assignment: CDR1 MDHEN and CDR2 SYDVKM. Between the trimmed V and J ends, which lost 7 bases and 3 bases, there was a span of 15 bases. CDR3 size: 14 residues. The CDR3 loop is CASKLTGSYTEAFF. For the CDR3, the DNA is TGTGCCAGCAAACTGACAGGATCGTACACTGAAGCTTTCTTT.

The chain employs TRBV5-5 and TRBJ1-4; the match to TRBD1 covers 7 bases. The junction had 22 bases not matched to a gene; V was cut back by 3 bases and J by 8 bases. Germline CDR1 and CDR2: SGHKS and YYEKEE (reference sequence). The CDR3 is made up of 19 amino acids. CDR3 sequence reads: CASSSGTGFLEGAEEKLFF. CDR3 nucleotide sequence: TGTGCCAGCAGCTCAGGAACAGGGTTTCTAGAGGGGGCTGAGGAAAAACTGTTTTTT. The whole variable domain, filled in from reference TRBV5-5 and TRBJ1-4, reads DAGVTQSPTHLIKTRGQQVTLRCSPISGHKSVSWYQQVLGQGPQFIFQYYEKEERGRGNFPDRFSARQFPNYSSELNVNALLLGDSALYLCASSSGTGFLEGAEEKLFFGSGTQLSVL.

This chain links TRBV28 with TRBJ2-2; D call uncertain. Trimming shortened V by 2 bases and J by 0 bases, and 7 bases separated the two germline ends. This CDR3 is 15 amino acids long. Germline CDR1 reads MDHEN; CDR2 reads SYDVKM. CDR3 bases: TGTGCCAGCAGTTTAGCAGGTGCGAACACCGGGGAGCTGTTTTTT. This translates into CASSLAGANTGELFF.

The chain combines TRBV19 with TRBJ2-1; unclear D gene. Deletions cut 3 bases from V and 8 bases from J, with 5 bases between. This CDR3 contains 11 residues. The germline V gene has CDR1 LNHDA and CDR2 SQIVND (reference sequence). The CDR3 region has the DNA TGTGCCAGTAGTATGGTAGATGAGCAGTTCTTC. It codes for CASSMVDEQFF.

V is TRBV5-1 and J is TRBJ1-2; 10 bases agree with TRBD1. V dropped 4 bases and J dropped 5; count of bases not matched to a gene: 2. Germline CDR1 reads SGHRS; CDR2 reads YFSETQ. This CDR3 is 13 amino acids long. The CDR3 loop is CASSTGQGYGYTF. As DNA, the CDR3 is TGCGCCAGCAGCACGGGACAGGGGTATGGCTACACCTTC.

The chain couples TRBV29-1 to TRBJ2-2, with 10 bases aligning to TRBD1. The CDR3 runs 14 residues. The V and J ends lost 5 bases and 6 bases, in that order; junction bases with no gene match: 6. CDR1 and CDR2 from the germline V gene are SQVTM and ANQGSEA. CDR3 sequence (DNA): TGCAGCGTTCAGGGACAGGGGATAGCCGGGGAGCTGTTTTTT. It codes for CSVQGQGIAGELFF.

This chain uses TRBV6-6 with TRBJ1-2, with a possible D match to TRBD1 (5 bases). The CDR3 loop spans 13 amino acids. V was trimmed by 0 bases and J by 8 bases, leaving 10 bases between them. Germline V gives CDR1 MNHNY, CDR2 SVGAGI (reference sequence). The CDR3, as DNA: TGTGCCAGCAGTTACTCGGCAGGGCAGGGCTACACCTTC. This gives the protein CASSYSAGQGYTF.

This chain links TRBV6-2 or TRBV6-3 with TRBJ2-7; D is uncertain. V lost 6 bases and J 2 bases, leaving 14 bases between the germline ends. The CDR3 runs to 14 residues. Germline CDR1 is MNHEY and CDR2 is SVGEGT. The CDR3: CASSPSTVTYEQYV. The CDR3 bases are TGTGCCAGCAGCCCCTCCACAGTAACCTACGAGCAGTACGTC.

V gene TRBV2 combines with J gene TRBJ1-1; no firm D call. The V end lost 6 bases, the J end lost 1 base, and 12 bases lay between the germline ends. Germline V gene data show CDR1 as SNHLY and CDR2 as FYNNEI. The CDR3 length is 14 residues. CDR3 amino acids: CASRKGEANTEAFF. The CDR3 DNA sequence: TGTGCCAGCAGAAAAGGCGAGGCGAACACTGAAGCTTTCTTT.

This clone has a handful of counts. The chain has TRBV7-9 and TRBJ2-2, with D possibly TRBD2 on 5 matching bases. This CDR3 has 16 amino acids. With 5 bases removed from V and 5 bases from J, the gap between germline ends came to 18 bases. CDR1 SEHNR and CDR2 FQNEAQ come from the germline V gene (reference sequence). As DNA, the CDR3 is TGTGCCAGCAGCCAGACGGGAACTATTATTACCGGGGAGCTGTTTTTT. Translating gives CASSQTGTIITGELFF.

The J gene is TRBJ1-1, the V gene TRBV13, with 7 bases matching TRBD1. The CDR3 runs to 13 residues. From germline, CDR1 is PRHDT and CDR2 FYEKMQ (reference sequence). V lost 5 bases and J lost 4; bases outside the gene matches: 4. In DNA, the CDR3 is TGTGCCAGCAGCCTTACAGGGGCCACTGAAGCTTTCTTT. Encoded protein: CASSLTGATEAFF.

The CDR3 sequence: CASSLTGGSGANVLTF. In nucleotides, the CDR3 is TGTGCCAGCAGCTTGACAGGGGGCTCTGGGGCCAACGTCCTGACTTTC. The chain recombines TRBV9 with TRBJ2-6; 9 bases map to TRBD1. Germline assignment: CDR1 SGDLS and CDR2 YYNGEE. V shed 4 bases, J shed 0 bases, and the junction held 2 bases outside the gene matches. This CDR3 is built from 16 residues.

The chain combines TRBV7-9 with TRBJ2-7, with 10 bases matching TRBD1. Germline CDR1 and CDR2: SEHNR and FQNEAQ (reference sequence). V lost 5 bases to trimming and J lost 3 bases; unmatched junction nucleotides: 7. This CDR3 region has 15 residues. Written as DNA, the CDR3 is TGTGCCAGCAGCAATGCCTGGGACAGGGGCTACGAGCAGTACTTC. Translation gives CASSNAWDRGYEQYF.

This sequence joins TRBV9 and TRBJ2-3; perhaps TRBD1 as D (5 bases). Germline V gene data show CDR1 as SGDLS and CDR2 as YYNGEE. This CDR3 spans 13 amino acids. V lost 2 bases to trimming and J lost 9 bases, with 13 bases between them. CDR3 residues: CASSVGAENTQYF. For the CDR3, the DNA is TGTGCCAGCAGCGTTGGGGCGGAGAACACGCAGTATTTT.

The rearrangement joins TRBV4-1 to TRBJ2-1; the match to TRBD2 covers 10 bases. The CDR3 runs to 15 residues. V was pared by 4 bases and J by 4 bases, with 4 bases of the junction left unmatched. The germline V gene has CDR1 MGHRA and CDR2 YSYEKL. The CDR3 reads CASSLRTSGYNEQFF. CDR3 DNA sequence: TGCGCCAGCAGCCTCCGGACTAGCGGATACAATGAGCAGTTCTTC.